This T cell receptor (beta chain) was sequenced for a study of T cell changes during pregnancy in multiple sclerosis. The V gene's germline CDR1 is SGHAT and CDR2 FQNNGV. This CDR3 spans 12 amino acids. The V end lost 4 bases, the J end lost 8 bases, and 11 bases lay between the germline ends. Produced via immunoSEQ multiplex PCR; TCRdb's table is partial and in-frame only. The top ten hold more than 1.3% of the sample, which has 60,000 to 75,000 clones, roughly 93% seen once. The sample in question was peripheral blood, obtained in the third trimester of pregnancy. The sequence derives from a female donor with multiple sclerosis, enrolled in a pregnancy study. This chain joins TRBV11-2 and TRBJ1-2; weak D call: TRBD1 (5 bases). The CDR3 reads CASSWGGDGYTF. The DNA for the CDR3 is TGTGCCAGCAGCTGGGGGGGGGACGGCTACACCTTC.